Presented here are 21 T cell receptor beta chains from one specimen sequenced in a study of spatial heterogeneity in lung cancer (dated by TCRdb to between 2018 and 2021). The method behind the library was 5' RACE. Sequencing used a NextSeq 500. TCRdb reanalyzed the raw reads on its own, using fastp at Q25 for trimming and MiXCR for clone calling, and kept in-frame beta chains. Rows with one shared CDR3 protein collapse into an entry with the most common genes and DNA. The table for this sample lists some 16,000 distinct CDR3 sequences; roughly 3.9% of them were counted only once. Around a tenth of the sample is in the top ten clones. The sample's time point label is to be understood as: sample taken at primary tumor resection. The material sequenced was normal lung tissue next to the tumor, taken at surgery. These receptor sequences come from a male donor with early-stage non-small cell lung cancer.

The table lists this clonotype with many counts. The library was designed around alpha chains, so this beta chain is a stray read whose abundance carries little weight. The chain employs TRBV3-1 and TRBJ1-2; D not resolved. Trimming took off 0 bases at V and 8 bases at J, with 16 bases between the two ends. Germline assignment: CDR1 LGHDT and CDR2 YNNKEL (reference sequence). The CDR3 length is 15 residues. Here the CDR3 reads CASSQDTTLAGGYTF. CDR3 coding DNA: TGTGCCAGCAGCCAAGATACGACTCTAGCGGGAGGCTACACCTTC.

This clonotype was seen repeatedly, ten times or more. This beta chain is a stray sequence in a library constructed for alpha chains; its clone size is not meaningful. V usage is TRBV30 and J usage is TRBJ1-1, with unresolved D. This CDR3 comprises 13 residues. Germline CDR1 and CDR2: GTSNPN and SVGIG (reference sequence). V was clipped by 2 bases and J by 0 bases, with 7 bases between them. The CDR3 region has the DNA TGTGCCTGGAGTAGTCTGTTGAACACTGAAGCTTTCTTT. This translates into CAWSSLLNTEAFF.

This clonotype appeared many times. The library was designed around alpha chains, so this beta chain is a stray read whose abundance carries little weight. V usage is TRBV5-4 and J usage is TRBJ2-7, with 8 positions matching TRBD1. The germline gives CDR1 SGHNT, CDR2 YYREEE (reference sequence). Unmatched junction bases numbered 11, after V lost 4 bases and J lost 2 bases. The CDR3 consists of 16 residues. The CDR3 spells CASSTAGQGSPYEQYF. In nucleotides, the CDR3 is TGTGCCAGCAGCACCGCCGGACAGGGAAGCCCCTACGAGCAGTACTTC.

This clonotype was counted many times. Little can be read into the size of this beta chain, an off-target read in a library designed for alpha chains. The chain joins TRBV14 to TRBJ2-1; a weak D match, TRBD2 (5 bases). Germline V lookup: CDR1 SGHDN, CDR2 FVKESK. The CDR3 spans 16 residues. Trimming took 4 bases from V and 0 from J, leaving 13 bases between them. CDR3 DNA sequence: TGTGCCAGCAGCCCACGGACTCAATCCTCCTACAATGAGCAGTTCTTC. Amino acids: CASSPRTQSSYNEQFF.

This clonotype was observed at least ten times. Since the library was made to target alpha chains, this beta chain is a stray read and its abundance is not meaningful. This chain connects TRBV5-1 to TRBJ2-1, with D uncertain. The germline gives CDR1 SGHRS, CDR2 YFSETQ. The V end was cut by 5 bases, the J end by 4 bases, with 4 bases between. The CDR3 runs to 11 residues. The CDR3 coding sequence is TGCGCCAGCAGTCAATACAATGAGCAGTTCTTC. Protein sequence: CASSQYNEQFF.

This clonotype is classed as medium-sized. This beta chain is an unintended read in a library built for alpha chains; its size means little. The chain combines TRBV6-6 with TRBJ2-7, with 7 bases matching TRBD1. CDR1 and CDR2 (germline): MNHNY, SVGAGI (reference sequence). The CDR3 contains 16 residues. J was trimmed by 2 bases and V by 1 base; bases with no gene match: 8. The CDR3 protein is CASSYFLRTGTYEQYF. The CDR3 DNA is TGTGCCAGCAGTTACTTCCTAAGGACAGGAACCTACGAGCAGTACTTC.

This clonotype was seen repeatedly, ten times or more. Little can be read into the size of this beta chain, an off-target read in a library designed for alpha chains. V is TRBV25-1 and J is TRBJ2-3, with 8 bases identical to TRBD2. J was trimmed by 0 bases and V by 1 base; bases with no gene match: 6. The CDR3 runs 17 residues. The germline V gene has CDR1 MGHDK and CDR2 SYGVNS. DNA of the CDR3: TGTGCCAGCAGTGAATTGGGCGGGAGGACTAGCACAGATACGCAGTATTTT. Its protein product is CASSELGGRTSTDTQYF. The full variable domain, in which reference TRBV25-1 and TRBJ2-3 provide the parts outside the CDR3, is EADIYQTPRYLVIGTGKKITLECSQTMGHDKMYWYQQDPGMELHLIHYSYGVNSTEKGDLSSESTVSRIRTEHFPLTLESARPSHTSQYLCASSELGGRTSTDTQYFGPGTRLTVL.

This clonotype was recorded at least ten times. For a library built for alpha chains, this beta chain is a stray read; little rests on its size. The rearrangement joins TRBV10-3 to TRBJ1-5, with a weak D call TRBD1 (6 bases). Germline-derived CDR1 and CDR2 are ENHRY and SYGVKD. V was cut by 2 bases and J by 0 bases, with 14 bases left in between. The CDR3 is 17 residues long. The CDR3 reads CAISEAGGTYSNQPQHF. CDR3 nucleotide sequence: TGTGCCATCAGTGAGGCTGGGGGCACCTATAGCAATCAGCCCCAGCATTTT.

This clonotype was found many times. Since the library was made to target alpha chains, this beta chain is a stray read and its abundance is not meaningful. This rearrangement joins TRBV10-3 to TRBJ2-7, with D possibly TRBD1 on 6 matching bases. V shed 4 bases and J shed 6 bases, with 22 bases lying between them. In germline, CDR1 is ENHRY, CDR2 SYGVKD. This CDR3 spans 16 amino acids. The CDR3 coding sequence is TGTGCCATCAGTGCCGGTTCAACCCTTGGGGGCCGCGAGCAGTACTTC. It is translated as CAISAGSTLGGREQYF.

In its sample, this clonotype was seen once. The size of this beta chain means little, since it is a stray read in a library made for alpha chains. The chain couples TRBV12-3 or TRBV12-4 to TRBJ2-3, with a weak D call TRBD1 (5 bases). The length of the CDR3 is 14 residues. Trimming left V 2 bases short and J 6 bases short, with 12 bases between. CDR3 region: CASSLRQTMDTQYF. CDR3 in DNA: TGTGCCAGCAGTTTAAGACAGACGATGGATACGCAGTATTTT.

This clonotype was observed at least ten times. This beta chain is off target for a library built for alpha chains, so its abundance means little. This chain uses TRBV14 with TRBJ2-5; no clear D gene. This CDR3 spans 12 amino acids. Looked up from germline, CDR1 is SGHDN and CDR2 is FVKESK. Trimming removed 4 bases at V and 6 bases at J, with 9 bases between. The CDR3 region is CASSPSSKTQYF. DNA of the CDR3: TGTGCCAGCAGCCCCTCTTCCAAGACCCAGTACTTC.

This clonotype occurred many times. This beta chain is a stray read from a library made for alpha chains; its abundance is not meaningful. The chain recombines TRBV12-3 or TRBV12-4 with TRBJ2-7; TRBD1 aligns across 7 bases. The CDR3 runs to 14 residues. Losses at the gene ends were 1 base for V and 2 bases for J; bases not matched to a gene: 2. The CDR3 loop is CASSLGQGPYEQYF. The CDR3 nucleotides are TGTGCCAGCAGTTTAGGACAGGGACCCTACGAGCAGTACTTC.

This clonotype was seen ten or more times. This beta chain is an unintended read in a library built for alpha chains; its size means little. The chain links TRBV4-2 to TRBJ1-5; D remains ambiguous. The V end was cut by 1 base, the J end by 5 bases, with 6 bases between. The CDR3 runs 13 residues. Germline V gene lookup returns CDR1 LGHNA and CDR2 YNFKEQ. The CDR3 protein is CASSQALYQPQHF. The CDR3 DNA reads TGTGCCAGCAGCCAAGCGCTATATCAGCCCCAGCATTTT.

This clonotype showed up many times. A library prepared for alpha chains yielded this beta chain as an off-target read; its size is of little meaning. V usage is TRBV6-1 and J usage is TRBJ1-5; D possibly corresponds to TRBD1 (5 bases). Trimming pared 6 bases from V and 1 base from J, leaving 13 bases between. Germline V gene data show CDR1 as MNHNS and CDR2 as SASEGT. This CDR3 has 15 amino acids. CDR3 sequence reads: CASSSNWGSNQPQHF. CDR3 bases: TGTGCCAGCAGCTCCAACTGGGGGAGCAATCAGCCCCAGCATTTT.

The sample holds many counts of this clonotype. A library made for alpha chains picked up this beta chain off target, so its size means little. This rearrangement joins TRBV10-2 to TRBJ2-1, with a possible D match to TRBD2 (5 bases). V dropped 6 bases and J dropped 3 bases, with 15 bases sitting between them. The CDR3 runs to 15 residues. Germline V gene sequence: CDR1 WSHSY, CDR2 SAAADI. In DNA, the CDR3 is TGCGCCAGCAGGGCCTACCTCGGGGACTACAATGAGCAGTTCTTC. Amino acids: CASRAYLGDYNEQFF.

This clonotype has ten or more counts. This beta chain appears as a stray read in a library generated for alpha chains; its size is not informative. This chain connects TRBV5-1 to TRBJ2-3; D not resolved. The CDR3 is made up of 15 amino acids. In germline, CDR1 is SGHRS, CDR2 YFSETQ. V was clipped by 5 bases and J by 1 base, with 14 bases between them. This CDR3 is CASRLTTLGTDTQYF. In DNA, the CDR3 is TGCGCCAGCAGACTAACTACCCTCGGCACAGATACGCAGTATTTT.

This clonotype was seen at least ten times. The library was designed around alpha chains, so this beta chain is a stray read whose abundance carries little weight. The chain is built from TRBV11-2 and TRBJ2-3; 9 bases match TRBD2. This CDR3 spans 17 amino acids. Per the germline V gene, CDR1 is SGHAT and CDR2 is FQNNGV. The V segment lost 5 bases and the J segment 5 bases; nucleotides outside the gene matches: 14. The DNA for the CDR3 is TGTGCCAGCAGCAAGACTAGCGGCACCTCTTTTGGAGATACGCAGTATTTT. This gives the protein CASSKTSGTSFGDTQYF.

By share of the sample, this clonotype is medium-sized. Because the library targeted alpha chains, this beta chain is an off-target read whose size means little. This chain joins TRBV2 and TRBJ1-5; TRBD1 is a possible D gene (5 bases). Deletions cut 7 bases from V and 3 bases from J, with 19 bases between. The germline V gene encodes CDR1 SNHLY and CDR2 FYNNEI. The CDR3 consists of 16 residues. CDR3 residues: CASTNGRGRLNQPQHF. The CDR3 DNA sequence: TGTGCCAGCACTAATGGGAGGGGCCGCCTCAATCAGCCCCAGCATTTT.

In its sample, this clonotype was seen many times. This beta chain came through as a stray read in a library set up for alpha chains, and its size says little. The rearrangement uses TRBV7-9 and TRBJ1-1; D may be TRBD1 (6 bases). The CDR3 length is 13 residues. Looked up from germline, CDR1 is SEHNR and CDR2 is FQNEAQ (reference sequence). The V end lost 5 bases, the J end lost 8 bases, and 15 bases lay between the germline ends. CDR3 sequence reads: CASSEGGQMEAFF. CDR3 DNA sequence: TGTGCCAGCAGCGAGGGGGGGCAGATGGAAGCTTTCTTT.

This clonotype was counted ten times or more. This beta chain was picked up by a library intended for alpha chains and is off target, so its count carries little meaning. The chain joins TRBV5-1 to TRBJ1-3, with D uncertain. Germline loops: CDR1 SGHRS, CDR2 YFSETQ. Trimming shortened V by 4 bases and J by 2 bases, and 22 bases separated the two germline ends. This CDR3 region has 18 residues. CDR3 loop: CASSKVGIGGLAGNTIYF. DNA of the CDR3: TGCGCCAGCAGCAAGGTTGGAATAGGAGGGCTGGCTGGAAACACCATATATTTT.

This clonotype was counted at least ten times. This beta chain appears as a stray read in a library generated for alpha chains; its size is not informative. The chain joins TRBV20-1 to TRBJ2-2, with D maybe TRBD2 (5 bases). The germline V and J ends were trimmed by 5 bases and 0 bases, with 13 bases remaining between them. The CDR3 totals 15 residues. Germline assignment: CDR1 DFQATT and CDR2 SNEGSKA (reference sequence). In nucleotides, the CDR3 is TGCAGTGCTCGCCTGACGGGGTCGAACACCGGGGAGCTGTTTTTT. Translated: CSARLTGSNTGELFF.